The 12 T cell receptor beta chains presented below share a single source sample, sequenced in a study of blood T cell repertoires in COVID-19. Method: immunoSEQ multiplex PCR; TCRdb's copy keeps in-frame clones and lacks some. The repertoire holds some 45,000 clones, with around 90% as singletons. The sample was peripheral blood. These TCRs come from a man in his 60s with active COVID-19.

The chain employs TRBV6-1 and TRBJ1-2, with 9 bases identical to TRBD1. Germline V CDR1 and CDR2: MNHNS, SASEGT. Trimming took 0 bases from V and 5 from J; bases not matched to a gene: 10. CDR3 length equals 17 residues. The CDR3 sequence is CASSEARTGVVWYGYTF. CDR3 sequence (DNA): TGTGCCAGCAGTGAAGCGAGGACAGGGGTAGTATGGTATGGCTACACCTTC.

The gene calls are TRBV9 and TRBJ1-5; D not resolved. The CDR3 is 14 amino acids. Germline V gene sequence: CDR1 SGDLS, CDR2 YYNGEE. V dropped 2 bases and J dropped 3 bases, with 9 bases sitting between them. The CDR3 nucleotides are TGTGCCAGCAGCGTTCAAGAGAACAATCAGCCCCAGCATTTT. This gives the protein CASSVQENNQPQHF.

The V gene is TRBV5-1, the J gene TRBJ2-4, with TRBD1 identical over 8 bases. Per germline, CDR1 SGHRS and CDR2 YFSETQ. V lost 3 bases and J lost 0; bases outside the gene matches: 5. The CDR3 extends over 16 amino acids. The CDR3 spells CASSSTDRVAKNIQYF. As DNA, the CDR3 is TGCGCCAGCAGCTCCACGGACAGGGTAGCCAAAAACATTCAGTACTTC.

This clone came up once. The chain has TRBV6-1 and TRBJ2-5, with D tentatively TRBD1 (5 bases). V lost 2 bases and J 3 bases, leaving 7 bases between the germline ends. Germline CDR1 is MNHNS and CDR2 is SASEGT. The CDR3 consists of 13 residues. The CDR3 protein is CASSEQGKETQYF. CDR3 in DNA: TGTGCCAGCAGTGAACAGGGTAAAGAGACCCAGTACTTC.

V is TRBV5-6 and J is TRBJ2-7, with 14 bases that match TRBD2. Germline CDR1 SGHDT, CDR2 YYEEEE. The CDR3 consists of 17 residues. V was pared by 5 bases and J by 1 base, with 8 bases of the junction left unmatched. In DNA, the CDR3 is TGTGCCAGCAGTTTATCCGGGACTAGCGGGGGTTCCTACGAGCAGTACTTC. It yields the protein CASSLSGTSGGSYEQYF.

V gene TRBV28 combines with J gene TRBJ1-1; D is unresolved. This CDR3 contains 15 residues. Germline CDR1 and CDR2: MDHEN and SYDVKM. Trimming shortened V by 5 bases and J by 2 bases, and 15 bases separated the two germline ends. CDR3: CASSLYTELNTEAFF. For the CDR3, the DNA is TGTGCCAGCAGTCTTTACACAGAGTTAAACACTGAAGCTTTCTTT.

This clone has more than one count but fewer than ten. J is TRBJ1-6 and V is TRBV6-4; unclear D gene. CDR1 and CDR2 (germline): MRHNA, SNTAGT. The CDR3 length is 17 residues. Trimming shortened V by 2 bases and J by 7 bases, and 18 bases separated the two germline ends. CDR3: CASSDNPPGIGNSPLHF. CDR3 in DNA: TGTGCCAGCAGTGACAACCCCCCCGGGATTGGGAATTCACCCCTCCACTTT.

The chain is built from TRBV5-1 and TRBJ2-5; 8 positions agree with TRBD1. The CDR3 is made up of 15 amino acids. Germline V CDR1 and CDR2: SGHRS, YFSETQ. V lost 6 bases to trimming and J lost 5 bases; unmatched junction nucleotides: 12. Here the CDR3 reads CASNAGGRGWETQYF. The CDR3 bases are TGCGCCAGCAATGCAGGGGGCAGAGGATGGGAGACCCAGTACTTC.

This chain joins TRBV7-2 and TRBJ1-4; 9 positions match TRBD1. Germline CDR1 reads SGHTA; CDR2 reads FQGNSA. V was pared by 5 bases and J by 7 bases, with 5 bases of the junction left unmatched. The CDR3 has 14 residues. In nucleotides, the CDR3 is TGTGCCAGCAGCACGGGACAGGGTGCTGAAAAACTGTTTTTT. Its translation is CASSTGQGAEKLFF.

The rearrangement joins TRBV9 to TRBJ2-5, with TRBD2 matching 10 bases. The V gene's germline CDR1 is SGDLS and CDR2 YYNGEE. This CDR3 contains 16 residues. With 3 bases clipped from V and 0 bases from J, the junction kept 5 bases outside the gene matches. The CDR3 DNA is TGTGCCAGCAGCGGAGGACTAGCGGAGTACCAAGAGACCCAGTACTTC. It specifies CASSGGLAEYQETQYF.

The V call is TRBV15, the J call TRBJ2-5; the D gene is possibly TRBD2 (7 bases). V dropped 1 base and J dropped 5 bases, with 14 bases sitting between them. The CDR3 is 15 residues long. The germline V gene has CDR1 LNHNV and CDR2 YYDKDF (reference sequence). The CDR3 DNA sequence: TGTGCCACCAGCAGAGGGAGGGGGGGGCCGGAGACCCAGTACTTC. Translated, it gives CATSRGRGGPETQYF.

The chain links TRBV6-2 or TRBV6-3 to TRBJ1-4; no reliable D call. This CDR3 has 16 amino acids. Germline assignment: CDR1 MNHEY and CDR2 SVGEGT. The germline V and J ends were trimmed by 1 base and 0 bases, with 9 bases remaining between them. Here the CDR3 reads CASSYFRRATNEKLFF. DNA for the CDR3: TGTGCCAGCAGTTACTTCAGACGGGCAACTAATGAAAAACTGTTTTTT.